These 30 T cell receptor beta chains came from one sample sequenced in a study of blood T cell repertoires in COVID-19. Sequencing used immunoSEQ multiplex PCR; TCRdb keeps in-frame clones, though not all of them. The table records over 55,000 clones, about 83% of them present only once. Sequenced: peripheral blood. The source of these receptors is a man aged 50-59 years with COVID-19, enrolled during active disease.

V is TRBV12-3 or TRBV12-4 and J is TRBJ2-1; tentatively, D is TRBD2 (5 bases). Trimming left V 8 bases short and J 8 bases short, with 10 bases between. There are 11 residues in the CDR3. CDR3 amino acids: CASLRAHEQFF. The CDR3 bases are TGTGCCAGCCTGAGGGCACATGAGCAGTTCTTC.

The chain uses TRBV12-5 and TRBJ2-5, with D maybe TRBD1 (6 bases). Deletions cut 5 bases from V and 5 bases from J, with 27 bases between. The germline gives CDR1 LGHNT, CDR2 FRNRAP. This CDR3 comprises 18 residues. CDR3 sequence: CASGPSRDRNRAHETQYF. Here the CDR3 DNA reads TGTGCTAGTGGTCCATCCCGTGATCGTAACAGGGCCCATGAGACCCAGTACTTC.

The sample holds a few counts of this clone. The chain combines TRBV19 with TRBJ1-1; no firm D call. The CDR3 contains 13 residues. Germline-derived CDR1 and CDR2 are LNHDA and SQIVND (reference sequence). Trimming shortened V by 2 bases and J by 3 bases, and 7 bases separated the two germline ends. This CDR3 reads CASSISRDTEAFF. The CDR3 DNA follows: TGTGCCAGTAGTATATCGAGGGACACTGAAGCTTTCTTT.

This clone was recorded a few times. Distinct nucleotide sequences in the sample also encode this CDR3. The chain employs TRBV7-9 and TRBJ1-4; 10 bases match TRBD1. This CDR3 spans 15 amino acids. Germline trimming cut 4 bases from V and 5 bases from J; bases unmatched to any gene: 4. Germline V gene data show CDR1 as SEHNR and CDR2 as FQNEAQ (reference sequence). CDR3 residues: CASSSDRGRNEKLFF. DNA for the CDR3: TGTGCCAGCAGCTCTGACAGGGGGCGGAATGAAAAACTGTTTTTT.

About this clone: The junction differs from germline at one of its ends, possibly a read error. J is TRBJ2-1 and V is TRBV6-4, with 10 bases matching TRBD1. The CDR3 is made up of 14 amino acids. Germline assignment: CDR1 MRHNA and CDR2 SNTAGT. CDR3 sequence reads: CASSGTGDYNEQFF. CDR3 nucleotides: TGTGCCAGTAGTGGGACAGGGGACTACAATGAGCAGTTCTTC.

The V gene is TRBV3-1 (or the pseudogene TRBV3-2), the J gene TRBJ1-2, with 7 bases lining up with TRBD1. The CDR3 has 14 residues. With V trimmed by 4 bases and J by 4 bases, 6 bases remained unmatched. Germline CDR1 is LGHDT and CDR2 is YNNKEL (reference sequence). The CDR3 loop reads CASSPGQLGYGYTF. CDR3 nucleotides: TGTGCCAGCAGCCCGGGACAGTTGGGCTATGGCTACACCTTC.

A single count supports this clone. CDR3 coding DNA: TGTGCCAGCAGCAGGGACAGGGGCAATCAGCCCCAGCATTTT. This sequence encodes CASSRDRGNQPQHF. This sequence joins TRBV7-8 and TRBJ1-5, with TRBD1 matching over 9 bases. CDR3 length: 14 amino acids. Germline V CDR1 and CDR2: SGHVS, FQNEAQ. Trimming removed 5 bases from V and 2 bases from J; junction bases left unmatched: 1. The full variable domain, rest sourced from reference TRBV7-8 and TRBJ1-5, is GAGVSQSPRYKVAKRGQDVALRCDPISGHVSLFWYQQALGQGPEFLTYFQNEAQLDKSGLPSDRFFAERPEGSVSTLKIQRTQQEDSAVYLCASSRDRGNQPQHFGDGTRLSIL.

CDR3 residues: CASSLSGGSYEQYF. The DNA for the CDR3 is TGTGCCAGCAGCCTGAGCGGAGGGTCCTACGAGCAGTACTTC. V usage is TRBV9 and J usage is TRBJ2-7; weak D call: TRBD2 (6 bases). Trimming cost V 4 bases and J 1 base, with 12 bases left between them. The CDR3 runs 14 residues. Germline lookup yields CDR1 SGDLS and CDR2 YYNGEE. The full variable domain, in which reference TRBV9 and TRBJ2-7 provide the parts outside the CDR3, is DSGVTQTPKHLITATGQRVTLRCSPRSGDLSVYWYQQSLDQGLQFLIQYYNGEERAKGNILERFSAQQFPDLHSELNLSSLELGDSALYFCASSLSGGSYEQYFGPGTRLTVT.

The gene calls are TRBV6-1 and TRBJ2-7; possible D gene TRBD1, 5 bases. The CDR3 has 15 amino acids. Trimming pared 0 bases from V and 3 bases from J, leaving 12 bases between. CDR1 and CDR2 from the germline V gene are MNHNS and SASEGT. The CDR3 loop is CASSEADSSHYEQYF. Here the CDR3 DNA reads TGTGCCAGCAGTGAAGCCGACAGTTCACACTACGAGCAGTACTTC.

V usage is TRBV7-6 and J usage is TRBJ2-1, with D uncertain. V lost 2 bases to trimming and J lost 0 bases, with 17 bases between them. The germline CDR1 and CDR2 sequences are SGHVS and FNYEAQ. This CDR3 has 18 amino acids. CDR3 bases: TGTGCCAGCAGCTTAATGTATTCTTTCAAGAGCTCCTACAATGAGCAGTTCTTC. Translating gives CASSLMYSFKSSYNEQFF.

The rearrangement links TRBV11-3 to TRBJ2-5; 10 nucleotides line up with TRBD2. The CDR3 covers 16 residues. The trim removed 5 bases at V and 2 bases at J, leaving 8 bases unmatched. CDR1 is SGHNT and CDR2 is YENEEA in the germline V gene. The CDR3 reads CASSRGGLAIQETQYF. The CDR3 region has the DNA TGTGCCAGCAGCCGGGGGGGACTAGCGATTCAAGAGACCCAGTACTTC.

The rearrangement links TRBV18 to TRBJ2-3, with 8 bases lining up with TRBD1. The V segment lost 3 bases and the J segment 2 bases; nucleotides outside the gene matches: 4. The CDR3 is 15 amino acids. Germline V gene sequence: CDR1 KGHSH, CDR2 LQKENI. The CDR3 DNA is TGTGCCAGCTCACCCGGACAGGGAAACACAGATACGCAGTATTTT. Translating gives CASSPGQGNTDTQYF.

The chain is built from TRBV19 and TRBJ1-6, with TRBD1 matching 8 bases. Trimming cost V 4 bases and J 1 base; bases outside gene matches: 9. Germline V lookup: CDR1 LNHDA, CDR2 SQIVND (reference sequence). This CDR3 comprises 18 residues. The CDR3 sequence is CASSTTTTGGSYNSPLHF. Here the CDR3 DNA reads TGTGCCAGTAGTACGACCACAACAGGGGGATCCTATAATTCACCCCTCCACTTT. Full variable domain (remainder filled in from reference TRBV19 and TRBJ1-6): DGGITQSPKYLFRKEGQNVTLSCEQNLNHDAMYWYRQDPGQGLRLIYYSQIVNDFQKGDIAEGYSVSREKKESFPLTVTSAQKNPTAFYLCASSTTTTGGSYNSPLHFGNGTRLTVT.

This chain joins TRBV28 and TRBJ1-4; unclear D gene. The CDR3 is made up of 14 amino acids. V dropped 10 bases and J dropped 0 bases, with 12 bases sitting between them. Germline V gene lookup returns CDR1 MDHEN and CDR2 SYDVKM. The DNA for the CDR3 is TGTGCCATCTCCCAGACTCCAACTAATGAAAAACTGTTTTTT. It is translated as CAISQTPTNEKLFF.

This clone was counted a few times. The rearrangement uses TRBV7-9 and TRBJ2-1; no clear D. The germline V and J ends were trimmed by 2 bases and 5 bases, with 7 bases remaining between them. The CDR3 totals 13 residues. Germline values: CDR1 SEHNR, CDR2 FQNEAQ (reference sequence). This CDR3 reads CASSLFLNNEQFF. The CDR3 coding sequence is TGTGCCAGCAGCTTATTCCTAAACAATGAGCAGTTCTTC.

The rearrangement joins TRBV19 to TRBJ1-2, with D perhaps matching TRBD1 (5 bases). The V end was cut by 1 base, the J end by 3 bases, with 15 bases between. The length of the CDR3 is 16 residues. Per germline, CDR1 LNHDA and CDR2 SQIVND (reference sequence). CDR3 region: CASSIVRKGVDYGYTF. CDR3 bases: TGTGCCAGTAGTATAGTGAGGAAAGGGGTGGACTATGGCTACACCTTC.

The chain couples TRBV6-2 or TRBV6-3 to TRBJ2-4, with a possible D match to TRBD2 (6 bases). Trimming left V 6 bases short and J 1 base short, with 16 bases between. The germline CDR1 and CDR2 sequences are MNHEY and SVGEGT. CDR3 size: 16 residues. The CDR3 here is CASSNGGSVAKNIQYF. CDR3 bases: TGTGCCAGCAGCAATGGGGGGAGTGTGGCCAAAAACATTCAGTACTTC.

The V call is TRBV16, the J call TRBJ1-1; 12 bases are shared with TRBD1. CDR1 and CDR2 (germline): KGHSY, FQNENV. This CDR3 is 15 amino acids long. The trim removed 8 bases at V and 4 bases at J, leaving 8 bases unmatched. CDR3 DNA sequence: TGTGCCAGCCGCCGGGACAGGGGGCGAACCACTGAAGCTTTCTTT. This gives the protein CASRRDRGRTTEAFF.

Written as DNA, the CDR3 is TGTGCCAGCAGCTTCCGTAGCAATCAGCCCCAGCATTTT. Translated, it gives CASSFRSNQPQHF. The genes are TRBV5-6 and TRBJ1-5; no definite D call. The germline V gene encodes CDR1 SGHDT and CDR2 YYEEEE. Trimming stripped 2 bases from V and 0 bases from J, with 3 bases between. The CDR3 spans 13 residues.

This sequence joins TRBV7-3 and TRBJ2-3; D is unresolved. V lost 6 bases, J lost 0 bases, and 7 bases lay in between. This CDR3 has 13 amino acids. Germline CDR1 is SGHTA and CDR2 is FQGTGA. In nucleotides, the CDR3 is TGTGCCAGCAGACGAACTAGCACAGATACGCAGTATTTT. Translating it yields CASRRTSTDTQYF. The full variable domain, completed using reference TRBV7-3 and TRBJ2-3, is GAGVSQTPSNKVTEKGKYVELRCDPISGHTALYWYRQSLGQGPEFLIYFQGTGAADDSGLPNDRFFAVRPEGSVSTLKIQRTERGDSAVYLCASRRTSTDTQYFGPGTRLTVL.

This chain connects TRBV4-2 to TRBJ2-7; 10 bases fit TRBD2. Trimming took 1 base from V and 1 from J; bases not matched to a gene: 4. Per germline, CDR1 LGHNA and CDR2 YNFKEQ. CDR3 length equals 16 residues. This CDR3 is CASSQAASGSSYEQYF. In DNA, the CDR3 is TGTGCCAGCAGCCAAGCCGCTAGCGGGAGTTCCTACGAGCAGTACTTC.

This sequence joins TRBV7-6 and TRBJ2-7; 15 bases map to TRBD2. The germline CDR1 and CDR2 sequences are SGHVS and FNYEAQ. V lost 6 bases to trimming and J lost 6 bases; unmatched junction nucleotides: 6. There are 15 residues in the CDR3. This chain's CDR3 is CASSIGLAGGGEQYF. CDR3 nucleotides: TGTGCCAGCAGTATTGGACTAGCGGGAGGGGGCGAGCAGTACTTC.

This sequence joins TRBV25-1 and TRBJ1-5; D is possibly TRBD1 (5 bases). Germline V gene sequence: CDR1 MGHDK, CDR2 SYGVNS. The V gene lost 4 bases and the J gene lost 5 bases, with 9 bases spanning the gap. CDR3 length equals 13 residues. The CDR3 DNA reads TGTGCCAGCAGTGTAGAAGGGGATCAGCCCCAGCATTTT. It yields the protein CASSVEGDQPQHF.

This clone was seen a few times. V is TRBV30 and J is TRBJ1-1; 8 bases line up with TRBD1. From germline, CDR1 is GTSNPN and CDR2 SVGIG (reference sequence). The CDR3 extends over 15 amino acids. The ends lost 8 bases at V and 4 bases at J; junction bases unmatched: 15. For the CDR3, the DNA is TGTGCCAGCAGGACAGGGTTTTTGTTGGGCACTGAAGCTTTCTTT. Its protein is CASRTGFLLGTEAFF.

The chain links TRBV5-4 to TRBJ1-1; 9 nucleotides line up with TRBD1. CDR3 size: 15 residues. Germline CDR1 reads SGHNT; CDR2 reads YYREEE (reference sequence). V trimming: 3 bases; J trimming: 2 bases; junction bases outside the gene matches: 5. Here the CDR3 reads CASSSGQGFNTEAFF. Here the CDR3 DNA reads TGTGCCAGCAGCTCGGGACAGGGTTTTAACACTGAAGCTTTCTTT.

The J gene is TRBJ2-3, the V gene TRBV5-1; 13 bases match TRBD2. In germline, CDR1 is SGHRS, CDR2 YFSETQ. V was clipped by 3 bases and J by 5 bases; unmatched bases: 3. The CDR3 is 15 amino acids. The CDR3 DNA reads as TGCGCCAGCAGCTCTACTAGCGGGAGGGGAGATACGCAGTATTTT. It specifies CASSSTSGRGDTQYF.

The V call is TRBV18, the J call TRBJ1-1; tentatively, D is TRBD1 (6 bases). Germline CDR1 KGHSH, CDR2 LQKENI. The CDR3 runs to 15 residues. Trimming pared 1 base from V and 3 bases from J, leaving 12 bases between. The CDR3 sequence is CASSPLQGGDTEAFF. The CDR3 coding sequence is TGTGCCAGCTCACCACTCCAAGGGGGTGACACTGAAGCTTTCTTT.

This chain connects TRBV2 to TRBJ1-6; 8 nucleotides line up with TRBD1. The CDR3 has 16 residues. V shed 6 bases, J shed 7 bases, and the junction held 11 bases outside the gene matches. Germline V lookup: CDR1 SNHLY, CDR2 FYNNEI. CDR3 loop: CASREGTGGANSPLHF. CDR3 coding DNA: TGTGCCAGCAGGGAGGGGACAGGTGGTGCGAATTCACCCCTCCACTTT.

V usage is TRBV29-1 and J usage is TRBJ2-1, with 12 bases that match TRBD2. The CDR3 consists of 16 residues. CDR1 and CDR2 (germline): SQVTM, ANQGSEA. The junction had 13 bases not matched to a gene; V was cut back by 6 bases and J by 7 bases. The CDR3 is CSVASGTSGLLNEQFF. CDR3 nucleotide sequence: TGCAGCGTCGCCTCCGGGACTAGCGGGTTATTAAATGAGCAGTTCTTC.

This chain uses TRBV5-1 with TRBJ2-1, with a possible D match to TRBD2 (7 bases). Trimming took 3 bases from V and 8 from J, leaving 12 bases between them. Germline V lookup: CDR1 SGHRS, CDR2 YFSETQ. The CDR3 runs to 13 residues. The CDR3 DNA reads as TGCGCCAGCAGCTCCCTCGGGGGGCATGAGCAGTTCTTC. This translates into CASSSLGGHEQFF. The full variable domain, in which reference TRBV5-1 and TRBJ2-1 provide the parts outside the CDR3, is KAGVTQTPRYLIKTRGQQVTLSCSPISGHRSVSWYQQTPGQGLQFLFEYFSETQRNKGNFPGRFSGRQFSNSRSEMNVSTLELGDSALYLCASSSLGGHEQFFGPGTRLTVL.